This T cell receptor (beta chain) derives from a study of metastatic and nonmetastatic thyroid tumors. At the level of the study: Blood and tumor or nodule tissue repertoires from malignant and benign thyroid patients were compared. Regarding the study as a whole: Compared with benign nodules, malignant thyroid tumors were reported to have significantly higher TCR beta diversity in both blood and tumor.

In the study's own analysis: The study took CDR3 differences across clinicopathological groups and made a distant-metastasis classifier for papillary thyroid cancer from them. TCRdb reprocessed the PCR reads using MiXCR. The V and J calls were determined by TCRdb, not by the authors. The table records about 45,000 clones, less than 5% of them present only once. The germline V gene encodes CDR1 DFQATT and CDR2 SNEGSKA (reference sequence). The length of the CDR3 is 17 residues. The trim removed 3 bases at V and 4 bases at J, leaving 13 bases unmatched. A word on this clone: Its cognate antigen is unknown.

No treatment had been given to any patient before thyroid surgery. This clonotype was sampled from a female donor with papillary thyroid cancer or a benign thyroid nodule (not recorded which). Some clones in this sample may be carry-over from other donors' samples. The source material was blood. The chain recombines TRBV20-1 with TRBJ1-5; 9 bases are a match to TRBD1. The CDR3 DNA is TGCAGTGCTAGGAACCCCGGGACAGGGAAGGTGAATCAGCCCCAGCATTTT. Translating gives CSARNPGTGKVNQPQHF.